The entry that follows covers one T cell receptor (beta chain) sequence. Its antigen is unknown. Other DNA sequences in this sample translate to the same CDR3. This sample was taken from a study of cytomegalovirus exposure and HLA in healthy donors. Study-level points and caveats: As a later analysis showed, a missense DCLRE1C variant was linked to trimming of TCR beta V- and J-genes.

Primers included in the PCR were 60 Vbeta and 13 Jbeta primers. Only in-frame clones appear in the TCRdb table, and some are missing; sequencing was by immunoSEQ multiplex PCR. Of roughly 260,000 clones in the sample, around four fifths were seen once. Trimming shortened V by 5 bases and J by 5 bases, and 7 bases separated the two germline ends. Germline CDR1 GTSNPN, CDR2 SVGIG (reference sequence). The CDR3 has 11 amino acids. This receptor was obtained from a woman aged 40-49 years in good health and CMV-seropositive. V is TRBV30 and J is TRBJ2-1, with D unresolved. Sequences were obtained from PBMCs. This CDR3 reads CAWSQDNEQFF. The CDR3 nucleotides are TGTGCCTGGTCTCAGGACAATGAGCAGTTCTTC.